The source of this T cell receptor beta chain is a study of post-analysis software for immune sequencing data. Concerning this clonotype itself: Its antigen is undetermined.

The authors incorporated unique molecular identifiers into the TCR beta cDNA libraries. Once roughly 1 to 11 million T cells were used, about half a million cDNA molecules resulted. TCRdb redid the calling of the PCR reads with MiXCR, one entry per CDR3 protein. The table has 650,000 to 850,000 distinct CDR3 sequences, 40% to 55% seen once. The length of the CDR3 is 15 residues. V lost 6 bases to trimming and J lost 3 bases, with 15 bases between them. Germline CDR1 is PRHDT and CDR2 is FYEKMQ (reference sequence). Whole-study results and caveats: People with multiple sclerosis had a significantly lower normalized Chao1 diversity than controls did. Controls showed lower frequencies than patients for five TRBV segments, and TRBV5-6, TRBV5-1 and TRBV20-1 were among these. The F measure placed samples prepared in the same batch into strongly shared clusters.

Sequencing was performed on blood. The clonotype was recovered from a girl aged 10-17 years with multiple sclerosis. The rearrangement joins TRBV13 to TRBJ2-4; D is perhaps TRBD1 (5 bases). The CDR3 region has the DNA TGTGCCAGCAGTAAAGGGGTAATTGACAAAAACATTCAGTACTTC. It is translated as CASSKGVIDKNIQYF.